This entry is about one T cell receptor beta chain. The target antigen is unknown. This entry belongs to a study of long-term antiretroviral therapy in people with HIV. Sequencing used immunoSEQ v3.0 at survey level. Some clones are missing from TCRdb's copy, which holds only in-frame ones; the method was immunoSEQ multiplex PCR. The table lists tens of thousands of clones, around 95% of them singletons, with over 3% in the top ten. Overall study results and limits: On ART adherence, viral resistance or therapy changes, no data were available.

There were no participants with HIV treated outside the United States. Germline V gene sequence: CDR1 GTSNPN, CDR2 SVGIG (reference sequence). The CDR3 contains 14 residues. The J segment lost 2 bases and the V segment lost 5 bases, leaving 6 bases of the junction unmatched. The TCR sequence derives from a man aged 45 to 65 with HIV. This specimen consisted of unsorted PBMCs, obtained 5.3 years after starting antiretroviral therapy. The J gene is TRBJ2-7, the V gene TRBV30; 10 bases agree with TRBD2. CDR3 nucleotide sequence: TGTGCCTGGCGTGAGCGGGGGGGAGCCTACGAGCAGTACTTC. The encoded protein is CAWRERGGAYEQYF. The variable domain in full, completed from reference TRBV30 and TRBJ2-7, reads SQTIHQWPATLVQPVGSPLSLECTVEGTSNPNLYWYRQAAGRGLQLLFYSVGIGQISSEVPQNLSASRPQDRQFILSSKKLLLSDSGFYLCAWRERGGAYEQYFGPGTRLTVT.